This passage covers 14 T cell receptor beta chains from one sample sequenced in a study of blood T cells in healthy people across ages. Sample-barcoded 5' priming and a J-beta primer mix drove a second PCR of 7 to 11 cycles. Each CDR3 protein gets one entry after TCRdb re-called the 5' RACE reads with MiXCR. The repertoire holds about 1.6 million distinct CDR3 sequences, with roughly 32% as singletons. Sequencing was performed on blood. All receptors come from a woman aged 25 to 39 in good health.

In this sample, this clonotype turned up many times. The chain carries TRBV29-1 and TRBJ1-2; a possible D gene is TRBD1 (5 bases). V was cut by 0 bases and J by 2 bases, with 13 bases left in between. The CDR3 spans 15 residues. Germline V gene sequence: CDR1 SQVTM, CDR2 ANQGSEA. The CDR3: CSVEERGKSNYGYTF. CDR3 nucleotide sequence: TGCAGCGTTGAAGAACGGGGGAAGTCCAACTATGGCTACACCTTC.

The chain recombines TRBV29-1 with TRBJ1-1; D gene unclear. Trimming took off 5 bases at V and 3 bases at J, with 16 bases between the two ends. Germline V gives CDR1 SQVTM, CDR2 ANQGSEA. CDR3 length equals 14 residues. Written as DNA, the CDR3 is TGCAGCGTTCCCCGTGGGGTCTCGGACACTGAAGCTTTCTTT. It codes for CSVPRGVSDTEAFF.

The chain joins TRBV5-4 to TRBJ2-7, with 7 bases that match TRBD1. Germline loops: CDR1 SGHNT, CDR2 YYREEE (reference sequence). This CDR3 is 15 amino acids long. Germline trimming cut 4 bases from V and 3 bases from J; bases unmatched to any gene: 10. CDR3 protein: CASSRSGTENYEQYF. The CDR3, as DNA: TGTGCCAGCAGCAGATCCGGGACAGAGAACTACGAGCAGTACTTC.

CDR3 in DNA: TGTGCCAGCAGCGTCTCCCCCTTTACAGGGACCCACTACGAGCAGTACTTC. As protein: CASSVSPFTGTHYEQYF. V usage is TRBV9 and J usage is TRBJ2-7; D might be TRBD1 (6 bases). Germline V CDR1 and CDR2: SGDLS, YYNGEE. V shed 2 bases and J shed 3 bases, with 21 bases lying between them. The CDR3 totals 17 residues.

The chain recombines TRBV5-4 with TRBJ2-5, with D perhaps being TRBD1 or TRBD2 (5 bases each). The assigned J gene may be wrong: the sequence end matches TRBJ2-7 better. This CDR3 is built from 16 residues. Germline V gene data show CDR1 as SGHNT and CDR2 as YYREEE (reference sequence). The CDR3 reads CASSRSTGSRGDEQYF. The DNA of the CDR3 is TGTGCCAGCAGCCGATCAACCGGATCGAGGGGCGACGAGCAGTACTTC.

The chain has TRBV6-2 or TRBV6-3 and TRBJ2-7; D is perhaps TRBD1 (6 bases). The germline CDR1 and CDR2 sequences are MNHEY and SVGEGT. The CDR3 length is 12 residues. Trimming pared 7 bases from V and 6 bases from J, leaving 13 bases between. The CDR3 reads CASKTDSPEQYF. The CDR3 region has the DNA TGTGCCAGCAAAACGGACAGTCCCGAGCAGTACTTC.

The chain combines TRBV21-1 with TRBJ2-5; the D segment call TRBD1 is taken from the table without a DNA check. The DNA end is a closer match to TRBJ2-7, so the J assignment may be wrong. TRBV21-1 is deemed a pseudogene. The length of the CDR3 is 15 residues. The CDR3 loop is CASSKGRTGNHEQYF. The CDR3, as DNA: TGTGCCAGCAGCAAAGGGAGGACAGGGAACCACGAGCAGTACTTC.

On this clonotype: Relative to the germline gene, one junction end is altered; a read error may explain this. The genes are TRBV5-6 and TRBJ1-2, with a weak D call TRBD1 (5 bases). In germline, CDR1 is SGHDT, CDR2 YYEEEE. The CDR3 runs 15 residues. The CDR3, as DNA: TGTACCAGCAGCGCACCCAGGGATTGGAACTATGGCTACACCTTC. Protein: CTSSAPRDWNYGYTF.

For this clonotype: One end of the junction fails to match germline, which may point to a read error. This sequence joins TRBV4-1 and TRBJ2-1; TRBD2 matches at 10 bases. The CDR3 length is 17 residues. CDR1 is MGHRA and CDR2 is YSYEKL in the germline V gene. CDR3: CTSSPSSGTSEGNEQFF. CDR3 DNA: TGCACCAGCAGCCCCTCTTCCGGGACTAGCGAAGGAAATGAGCAGTTCTTC.

This clonotype appeared a few times. The chain employs TRBV7-8 and TRBJ1-1, with D uncertain. The V end was cut by 1 base, the J end by 7 bases, with 7 bases between. The CDR3 has 12 residues. Germline CDR1 SGHVS, CDR2 FQNEAQ. CDR3 coding DNA: TGTGCCAGCAGCTTAGTCGGGCGTGAAGCTTTCTTT. It specifies CASSLVGREAFF.

This clonotype was found a few times. In DNA form, the CDR3 reads TGTGCCAGCAGCGGACAGGGGAACCTTGAAGCTTTCTTT. Protein product: CASSGQGNLEAFF. The rearrangement uses TRBV12-3 or TRBV12-4 and TRBJ1-1, with TRBD1 matching over 9 bases. The CDR3 extends over 13 amino acids. V was pared by 6 bases and J by 7 bases, with 6 bases of the junction left unmatched.

This clonotype was seen a few times. The chain joins TRBV28 to TRBJ2-1; D unclear. The CDR3 extends over 14 amino acids. Germline values: CDR1 MDHEN, CDR2 SYDVKM. Between the trimmed V and J ends, which lost 6 bases and 1 base, there was a span of 10 bases. The CDR3 loop is CASSSNPSYNEQFF. The CDR3 nucleotides read TGTGCCAGCAGCTCTAATCCATCCTACAATGAGCAGTTCTTC.

The V and J genes are TRBV29-1 and TRBJ1-2; D remains ambiguous. Germline V gene sequence: CDR1 SQVTM, CDR2 ANQGSEA. The CDR3 is 14 residues long. Trimming took off 3 bases at V and 6 bases at J, with 17 bases between the two ends. CDR3: CSVEEGYQMNGYTF. The CDR3, as DNA: TGCAGCGTTGAGGAAGGATATCAGATGAATGGCTACACCTTC.

The table lists this clonotype with a count of one. This clone may be a read error of a much larger clone one base away. The chain carries TRBV7-2 and TRBJ2-1, with TRBD1 matching over 12 bases. Germline CDR1 reads SGHTA; CDR2 reads FQGNSA. The CDR3 consists of 15 residues. After removal of 5 bases from V and 10 bases from J, the junction contained 9 bases not matched to a gene. CDR3 nucleotides: TGTGCCAGCAGCGTGGGGACAGGGGGCGCGAAGGAGCAGTTCTTC. Translation gives CASSVGTGGAKEQFF.